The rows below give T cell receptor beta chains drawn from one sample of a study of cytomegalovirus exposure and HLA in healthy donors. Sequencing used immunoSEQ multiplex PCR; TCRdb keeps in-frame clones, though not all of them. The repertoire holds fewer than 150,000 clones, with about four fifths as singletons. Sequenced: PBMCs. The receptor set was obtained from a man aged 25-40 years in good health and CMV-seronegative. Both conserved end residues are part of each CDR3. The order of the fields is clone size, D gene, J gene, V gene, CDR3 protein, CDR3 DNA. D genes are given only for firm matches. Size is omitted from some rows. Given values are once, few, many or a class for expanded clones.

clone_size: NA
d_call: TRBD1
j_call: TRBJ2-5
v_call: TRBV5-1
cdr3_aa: CASSLAGTERETQYF
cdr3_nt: TGCGCCAGCAGCTTGGCCGGGACAGAACGAGAGACCCAGTACTTC

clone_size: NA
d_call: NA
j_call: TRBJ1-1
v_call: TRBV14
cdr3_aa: CASSQDMGRGWYTEAFF
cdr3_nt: TGTGCCAGCAGCCAAGACATGGGGAGAGGCTGGTACACTGAAGCTTTCTTT

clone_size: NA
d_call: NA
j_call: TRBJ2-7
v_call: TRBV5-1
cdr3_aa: CASSSAGTGWVYEQYF
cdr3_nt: TGCGCCAGCAGCTCCGCAGGTACAGGGTGGGTCTACGAGCAGTACTTC

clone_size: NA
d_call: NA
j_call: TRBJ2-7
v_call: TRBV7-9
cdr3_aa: CASSLGTIEPEQYF
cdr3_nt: TGTGCCAGCAGCTTAGGGACAATCGAACCCGAGCAGTACTTC

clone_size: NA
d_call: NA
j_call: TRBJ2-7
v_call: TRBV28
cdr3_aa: CASSLYREEQYF
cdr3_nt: TGTGCCAGCAGTTTGTACAGGGAAGAGCAGTACTTC

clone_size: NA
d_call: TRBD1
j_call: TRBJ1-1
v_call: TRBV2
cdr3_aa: CASHGQGASEAFF
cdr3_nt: TGTGCCAGCCATGGACAGGGGGCCTCTGAAGCTTTCTTT

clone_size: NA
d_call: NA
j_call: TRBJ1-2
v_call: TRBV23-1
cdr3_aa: CASSQSRGPNYGYTF
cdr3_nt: TGCGCCAGCAGTCAATCGCGGGGGCCTAACTATGGCTACACCTTC

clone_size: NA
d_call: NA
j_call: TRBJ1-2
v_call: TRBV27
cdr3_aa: CASSLVYGRVRDYGYTF
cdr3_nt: TGTGCCAGCAGTTTAGTTTACGGGAGGGTACGGGACTATGGCTACACCTTC

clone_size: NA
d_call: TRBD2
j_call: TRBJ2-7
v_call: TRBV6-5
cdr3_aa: CASRSTAGTYEQYF
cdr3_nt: TGTGCCAGCAGGTCGACAGCGGGGACCTACGAGCAGTACTTC

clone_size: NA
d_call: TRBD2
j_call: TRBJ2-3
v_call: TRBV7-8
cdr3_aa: CASSRLEVSGGARPDTQYF
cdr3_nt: TGTGCCAGCAGCCGGCTTGAGGTTAGCGGGGGGGCTCGGCCAGATACGCAGTATTTT

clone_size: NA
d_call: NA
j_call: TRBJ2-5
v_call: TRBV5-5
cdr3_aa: CASSQGQQETQYF
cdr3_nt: TGTGCCAGCAGCCAGGGACAACAAGAGACCCAGTACTTC

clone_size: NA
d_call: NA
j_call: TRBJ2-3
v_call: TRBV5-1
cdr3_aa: CASSLAGTDTQYF
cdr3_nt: TGCGCCAGCAGCTTAGCGGGCACAGATACGCAGTATTTT

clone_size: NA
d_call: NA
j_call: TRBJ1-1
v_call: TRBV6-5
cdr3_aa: CASSYQDTGGTEAFF
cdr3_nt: TGTGCCAGCAGTTACCAGGACACGGGCGGCACTGAAGCTTTCTTT

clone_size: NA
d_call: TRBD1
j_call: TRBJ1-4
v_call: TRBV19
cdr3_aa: CASSINPGGFGEKLFF
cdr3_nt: TGTGCCAGTAGTATTAACCCAGGGGGCTTTGGTGAAAAACTGTTTTTT

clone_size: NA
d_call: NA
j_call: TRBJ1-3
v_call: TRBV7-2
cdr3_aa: CASSWTVSGNTIYF
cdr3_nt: TGTGCCAGCAGCTGGACAGTCTCTGGAAACACCATATATTTT

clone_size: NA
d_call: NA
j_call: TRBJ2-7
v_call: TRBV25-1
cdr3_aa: CASSEFFPSGADSYEQYF
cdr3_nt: TGTGCCAGCAGTGAATTTTTTCCCAGTGGGGCCGATTCCTACGAGCAGTACTTC

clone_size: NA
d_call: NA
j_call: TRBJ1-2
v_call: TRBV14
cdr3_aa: CASSQDRNYGYTF
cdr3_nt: TGTGCCAGCAGCCAAGACAGAAACTATGGCTACACCTTC

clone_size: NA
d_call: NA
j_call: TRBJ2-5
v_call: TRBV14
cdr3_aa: CASNSQGRETQYF
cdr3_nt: TGTGCCAGCAATTCGCAGGGCCGCGAGACCCAGTACTTC

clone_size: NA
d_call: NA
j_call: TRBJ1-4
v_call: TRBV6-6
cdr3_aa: CASSLLGGRLFF
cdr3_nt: TGTGCCAGCAGTTTACTGGGGGGTCGGCTGTTTTTT

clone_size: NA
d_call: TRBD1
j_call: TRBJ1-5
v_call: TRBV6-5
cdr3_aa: CASSPTGQGNQPQHF
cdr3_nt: TGTGCCAGCAGCCCGACAGGACAGGGCAATCAGCCCCAGCATTTT

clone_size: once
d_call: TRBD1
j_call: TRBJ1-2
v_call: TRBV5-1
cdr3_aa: CASSPGQGILDYGYTF
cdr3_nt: TGCGCCAGCAGCCCGGGACAGGGGATCTTAGACTATGGCTACACCTTC

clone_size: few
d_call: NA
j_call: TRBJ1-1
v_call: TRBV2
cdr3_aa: CASSGEGREEAFF
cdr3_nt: TGTGCCAGCAGTGGGGAAGGACGGGAGGAAGCTTTCTTT

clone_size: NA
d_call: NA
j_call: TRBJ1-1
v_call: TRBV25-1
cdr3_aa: CASTDGGGVATEAFF
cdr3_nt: TGTGCCAGCACCGATGGGGGAGGAGTGGCGACTGAAGCTTTCTTT

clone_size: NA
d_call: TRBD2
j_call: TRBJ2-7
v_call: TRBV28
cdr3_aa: CASSLSAGDYEQYF
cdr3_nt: TGTGCCAGCAGTTTATCAGCGGGAGACTACGAGCAGTACTTC

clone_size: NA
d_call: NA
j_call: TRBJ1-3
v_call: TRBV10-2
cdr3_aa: CASSGGPGDDGNTIYF
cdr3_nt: TGCGCCAGCAGTGGGGGACCAGGGGATGACGGAAACACCATATATTTT

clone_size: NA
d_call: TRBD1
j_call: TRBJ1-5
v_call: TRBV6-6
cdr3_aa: CASRETGGGNQPQHF
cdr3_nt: TGTGCCAGCAGGGAGACAGGGGGCGGTAATCAGCCCCAGCATTTT

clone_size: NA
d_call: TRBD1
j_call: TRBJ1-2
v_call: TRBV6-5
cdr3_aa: CASSYSGIGQGGGYTF
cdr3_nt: TGTGCCAGCAGTTACTCGGGGATCGGACAGGGCGGTGGCTACACCTTC

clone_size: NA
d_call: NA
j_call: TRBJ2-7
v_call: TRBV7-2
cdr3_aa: CASSLGPLTGHYEQYF
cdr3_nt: TGTGCCAGCAGCTTAGGCCCTCTGACGGGACACTACGAGCAGTACTTC

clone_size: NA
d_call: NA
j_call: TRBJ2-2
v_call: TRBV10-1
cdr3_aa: CASRARGAGELFF
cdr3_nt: TGCGCCAGCCGTGCACGCGGGGCCGGGGAGCTGTTTTTT

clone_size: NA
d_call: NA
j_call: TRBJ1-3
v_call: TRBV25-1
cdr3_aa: CASSVPGPSSGNTIYF
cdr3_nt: TGTGCCAGCAGTGTCCCAGGGCCTAGCTCTGGAAACACCATATATTTT

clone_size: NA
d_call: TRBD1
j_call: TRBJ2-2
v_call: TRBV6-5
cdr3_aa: CASRGTGNTGELFF
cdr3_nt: TGTGCCAGCAGAGGGACAGGGAACACCGGGGAGCTGTTTTTT

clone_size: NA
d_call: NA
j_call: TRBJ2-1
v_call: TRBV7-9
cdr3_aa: CASSLRGFDYNEQFF
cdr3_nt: TGTGCCAGCAGCTTACGGGGGTTTGACTACAATGAGCAGTTCTTC

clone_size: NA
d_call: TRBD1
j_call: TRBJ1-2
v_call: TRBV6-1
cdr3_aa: CASRGTASNGYTF
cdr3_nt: TGTGCCAGCCGAGGGACAGCAAGTAATGGCTACACCTTC

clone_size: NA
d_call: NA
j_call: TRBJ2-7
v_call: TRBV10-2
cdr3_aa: CASNSNYEQYF
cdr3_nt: TGCGCCAGCAACTCGAACTACGAGCAGTACTTC

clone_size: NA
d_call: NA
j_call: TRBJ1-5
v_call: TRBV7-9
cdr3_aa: CASSSGHYSNQPQHF
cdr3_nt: TGTGCCAGCAGCTCCGGACATTATAGCAATCAGCCCCAGCATTTT

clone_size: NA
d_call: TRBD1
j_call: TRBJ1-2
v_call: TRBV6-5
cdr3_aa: CASSRDRDYGYTF
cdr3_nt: TGTGCCAGCAGTCGGGACAGGGACTATGGCTACACCTTC

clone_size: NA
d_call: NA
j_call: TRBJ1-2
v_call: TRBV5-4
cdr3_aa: CASSLGLGDGGYTF
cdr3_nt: TGTGCCAGCAGCTTGGGTCTGGGCGACGGTGGCTACACCTTC

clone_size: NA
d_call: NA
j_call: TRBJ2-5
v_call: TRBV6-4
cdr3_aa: CASRSDRQETQYF
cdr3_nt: TGTGCCAGCAGGTCGGACAGACAAGAGACCCAGTACTTC

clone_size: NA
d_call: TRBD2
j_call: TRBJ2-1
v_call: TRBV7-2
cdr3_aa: CATRLAGVRNEQFF
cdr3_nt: TGTGCCACCCGGCTAGCGGGAGTAAGGAATGAGCAGTTCTTC

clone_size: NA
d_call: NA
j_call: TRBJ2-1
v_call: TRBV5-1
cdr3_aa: CASFPLSGFYNEQFF
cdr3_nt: TGCGCCAGCTTTCCGCTATCGGGTTTTTACAATGAGCAGTTCTTC

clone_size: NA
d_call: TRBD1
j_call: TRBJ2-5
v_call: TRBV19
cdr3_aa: CASVDRGFQETQYF
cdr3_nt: TGTGCCAGCGTCGACAGGGGCTTCCAAGAGACCCAGTACTTC

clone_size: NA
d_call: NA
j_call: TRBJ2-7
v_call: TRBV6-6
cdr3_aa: CASSQKERSSYEQYF
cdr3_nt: TGTGCCAGCAGCCAAAAAGAGAGAAGCTCCTACGAGCAGTACTTC

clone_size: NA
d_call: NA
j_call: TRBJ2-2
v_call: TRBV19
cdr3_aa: CASSRGRGIKTGELFF
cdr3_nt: TGTGCCAGTAGTAGGGGAAGGGGGATAAAAACCGGGGAGCTGTTTTTT

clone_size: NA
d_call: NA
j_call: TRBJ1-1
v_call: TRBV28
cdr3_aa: CASSSPQGRVNTEAFF
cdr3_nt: TGTGCCAGCAGTTCTCCACAGGGTAGGGTGAACACTGAAGCTTTCTTT

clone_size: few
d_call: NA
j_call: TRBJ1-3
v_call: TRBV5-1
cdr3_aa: CASSLPGAGNTIYF
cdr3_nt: TGCGCCAGCAGCTTGCCAGGGGCTGGAAACACCATATATTTT

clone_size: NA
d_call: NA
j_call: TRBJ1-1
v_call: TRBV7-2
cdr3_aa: CASSSQAFNTEAFF
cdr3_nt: TGTGCCAGCAGCTCGCAGGCTTTTAACACTGAAGCTTTCTTT

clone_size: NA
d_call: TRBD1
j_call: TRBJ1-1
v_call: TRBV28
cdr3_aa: CASSRTGERTEAFF
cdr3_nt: TGTGCCAGCAGTCGGACAGGGGAGAGGACTGAAGCTTTCTTT

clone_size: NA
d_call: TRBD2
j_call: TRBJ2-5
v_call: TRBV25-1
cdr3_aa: CASSPAGGPETQYF
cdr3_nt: TGTGCCAGCAGTCCCGCGGGGGGGCCGGAGACCCAGTACTTC

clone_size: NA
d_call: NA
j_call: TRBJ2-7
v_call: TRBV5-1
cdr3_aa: CASSLDEREQYF
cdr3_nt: TGCGCCAGCAGCCTCGACGAGCGCGAGCAGTACTTC

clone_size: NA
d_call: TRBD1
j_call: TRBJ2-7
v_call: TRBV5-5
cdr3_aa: CASSLYPGQGKSFSYEQYF
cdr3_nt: TGTGCCAGCAGCTTGTATCCGGGACAGGGGAAGTCTTTCTCCTACGAGCAGTACTTC

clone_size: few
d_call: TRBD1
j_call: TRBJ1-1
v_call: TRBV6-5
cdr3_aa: CASSYYRDRVTEAFF
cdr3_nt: TGTGCCAGCAGTTATTATCGCGACAGGGTAACTGAAGCTTTCTTT

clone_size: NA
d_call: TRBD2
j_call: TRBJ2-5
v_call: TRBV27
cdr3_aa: CASSTPGGRETQYF
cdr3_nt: TGTGCCAGCAGTACCCCGGGAGGGAGAGAGACCCAGTACTTC

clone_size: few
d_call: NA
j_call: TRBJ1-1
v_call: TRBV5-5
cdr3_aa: CASSLLFRGGSTEAFF
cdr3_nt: TGTGCCAGCAGCTTGCTGTTTAGAGGGGGTAGCACTGAAGCTTTCTTT

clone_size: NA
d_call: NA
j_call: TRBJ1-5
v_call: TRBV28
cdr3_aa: CASSLERGNQPQHF
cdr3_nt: TGTGCCAGCAGTTTGGAGCGGGGCAATCAGCCCCAGCATTTT

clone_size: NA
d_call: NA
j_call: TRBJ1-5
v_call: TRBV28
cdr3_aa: CASSPAGTPSNQPQHF
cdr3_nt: TGTGCCAGCAGCCCCGCCGGGACACCCAGCAATCAGCCCCAGCATTTT

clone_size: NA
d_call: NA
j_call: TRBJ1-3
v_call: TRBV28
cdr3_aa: CASRPGVSGNTIYF
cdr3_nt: TGTGCCAGCAGACCGGGGGTTTCCGGAAACACCATATATTTT

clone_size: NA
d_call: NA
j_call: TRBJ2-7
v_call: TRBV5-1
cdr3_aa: CASSLTSRYEQYF
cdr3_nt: TGCGCCAGCAGCTTGACTAGCCGCTACGAGCAGTACTTC

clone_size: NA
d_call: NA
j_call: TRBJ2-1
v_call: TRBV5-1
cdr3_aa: CASSLEAAGDYNEQFF
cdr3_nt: TGCGCCAGCAGCTTGGAGGCGGCAGGGGACTACAATGAGCAGTTCTTC

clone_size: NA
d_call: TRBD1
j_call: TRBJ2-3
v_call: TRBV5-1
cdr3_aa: CASSLGQGEGYTQYF
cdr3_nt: TGCGCCAGCAGTTTAGGACAGGGTGAAGGTTATACGCAGTATTTT

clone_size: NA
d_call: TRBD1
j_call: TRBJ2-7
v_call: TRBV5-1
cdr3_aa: CASSLFATGAASYEQYF
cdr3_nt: TGCGCCAGCAGCTTGTTTGCGACAGGGGCGGCCTCCTACGAGCAGTACTTC